This T cell receptor (beta chain) stems from a study of vaccination effects on CD4 cells after COVID-19. Sequencing followed a ViraFEST assay step that expanded antigen-specific CD4+ T cells with viral peptide pools. At the end of roughly ten days of culture, CD4+ T cells were isolated. Nucleocapsid antibody tests were negative, and the vaccine recipients had no prior SARS-CoV-2 infection. Assay used: immunoSEQ multiplex PCR; TCRdb lists only in-frame clones, some missing. The table includes approximately 30,000 clones, 73% detected once. Germline V gives CDR1 SGHTA, CDR2 FQGNSA. CDR3 size: 15 residues. J lost 6 bases, V lost 1 base, and 4 bases had no gene match. On this clone itself: What it binds is not known.

The TCR sequence derives from a human donor who received a COVID-19 vaccine. V usage is TRBV7-2 and J usage is TRBJ2-1, with 9 positions matching TRBD2. Sequencing was performed on CD4+ T cells from PBMCs cultured with HCoV-OC43 spike peptides, taken before COVID-19 vaccination. The subset denotes: HCoV-OC43 spike overlapping peptide pool stimulation. CDR3 in DNA: TGTGCCAGCAGCTTAGAGACTAGCGGCCTCAATGAGCAGTTCTTC. This gives the protein CASSLETSGLNEQFF.